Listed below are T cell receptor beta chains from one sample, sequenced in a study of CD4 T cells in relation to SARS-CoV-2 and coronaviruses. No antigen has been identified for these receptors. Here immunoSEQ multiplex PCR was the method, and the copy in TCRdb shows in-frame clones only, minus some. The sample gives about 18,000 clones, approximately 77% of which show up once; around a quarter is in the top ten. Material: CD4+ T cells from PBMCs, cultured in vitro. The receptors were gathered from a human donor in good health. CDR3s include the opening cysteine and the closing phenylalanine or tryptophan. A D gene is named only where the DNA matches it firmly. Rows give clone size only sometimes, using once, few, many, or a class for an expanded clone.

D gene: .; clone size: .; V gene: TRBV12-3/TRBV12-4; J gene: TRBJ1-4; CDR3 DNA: TGTGCCAGCAGTTCCCTCCGGGAAAAACTGTTTTTT; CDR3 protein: CASSSLREKLFF
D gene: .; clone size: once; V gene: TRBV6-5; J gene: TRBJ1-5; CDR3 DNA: TGTGCCAGCGATCATGGACAGATTAGCAATCAGCCCCAGCATTTT; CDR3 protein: CASDHGQISNQPQHF
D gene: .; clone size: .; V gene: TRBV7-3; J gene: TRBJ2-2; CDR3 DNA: TGTGCCAGCAGCTCAGGGGGGTCCGGGGAGCTGTTTTTT; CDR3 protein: CASSSGGSGELFF
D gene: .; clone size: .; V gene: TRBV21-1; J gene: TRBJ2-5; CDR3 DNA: TGTGCCAGCAGCGGGGGCAGGGGCCTTCTTAGGGAGACCCAGTACTTC; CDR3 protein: CASSGGRGLLRETQYF
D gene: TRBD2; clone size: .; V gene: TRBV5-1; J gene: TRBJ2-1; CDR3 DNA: TGCGCCAGCAGCGGTAATAGCGGGAGGGTTAGCTCCTACAATGAGCAGTTCTTC; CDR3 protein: CASSGNSGRVSSYNEQFF
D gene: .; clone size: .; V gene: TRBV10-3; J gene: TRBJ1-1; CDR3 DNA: TGTGCCATCAGGGAGACCGAGAAGAACACTGAAGCTTTCTTT; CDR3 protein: CAIRETEKNTEAFF
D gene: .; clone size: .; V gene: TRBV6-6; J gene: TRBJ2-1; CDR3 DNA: TGTGCCAGCAGTTACTCGGAGGGTCTCAATGAGCAGTTCTTC; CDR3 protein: CASSYSEGLNEQFF
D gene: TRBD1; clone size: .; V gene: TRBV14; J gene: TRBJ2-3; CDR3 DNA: TGTGCCAGCAGCCCAACGAGACAGGGGGGAGATACGCAGTATTTT; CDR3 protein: CASSPTRQGGDTQYF
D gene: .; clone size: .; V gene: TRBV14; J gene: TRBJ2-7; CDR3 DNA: TGTGCCAGCAGCCCTACCCCGGGGGCTCTTTACGAGCAGTACTTC; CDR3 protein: CASSPTPGALYEQYF
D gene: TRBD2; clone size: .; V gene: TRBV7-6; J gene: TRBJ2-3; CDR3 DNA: TGTGCCAGCAGCCAGGGGACTAGCGGGATCCCAGATACGCAGTATTTT; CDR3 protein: CASSQGTSGIPDTQYF
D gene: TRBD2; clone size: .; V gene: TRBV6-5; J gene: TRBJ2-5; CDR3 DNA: TGTGCCAGCAGTTACACAGGGACTAGCGGGGGGGAGACCCAGTACTTC; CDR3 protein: CASSYTGTSGGETQYF
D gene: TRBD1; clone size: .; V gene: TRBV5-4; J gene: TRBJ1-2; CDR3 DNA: TGTGCCAGCAGCTTCTCCGGGACAGGGTATGGCTACACCTTC; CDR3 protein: CASSFSGTGYGYTF
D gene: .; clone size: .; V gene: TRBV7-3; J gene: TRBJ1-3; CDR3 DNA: TGTGCCAGCAGCCTGCTGACGGGCAGCTCTGGAAACACCATATATTTT; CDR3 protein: CASSLLTGSSGNTIYF
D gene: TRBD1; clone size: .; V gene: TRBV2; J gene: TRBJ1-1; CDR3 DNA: TGTGCCAGCAGATCCCGGGACAGGTACACTGAAGCTTTCTTT; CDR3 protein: CASRSRDRYTEAFF
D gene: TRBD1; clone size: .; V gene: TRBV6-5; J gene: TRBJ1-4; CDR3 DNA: TGTGCCAGCAGTTACGGAAGTACAGGGGTTAATGAAAAACTGTTTTTT; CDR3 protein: CASSYGSTGVNEKLFF
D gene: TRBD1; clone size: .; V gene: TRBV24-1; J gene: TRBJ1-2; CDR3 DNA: TGTGCCACCAGTGATTTGAAGGGGGCAAAGGGATACACCTTC; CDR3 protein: CATSDLKGAKGYTF
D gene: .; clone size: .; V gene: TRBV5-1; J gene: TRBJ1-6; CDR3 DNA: TGCGCCAGCAGCTTCGACAGAGGGTCGCATTCACCCCTCCACTTT; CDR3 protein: CASSFDRGSHSPLHF
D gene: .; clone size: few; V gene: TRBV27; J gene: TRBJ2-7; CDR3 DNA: TGTGCCAGCTGGACAGTTGGGTCGTACGAGCAGTACTTC; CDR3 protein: CASWTVGSYEQYF
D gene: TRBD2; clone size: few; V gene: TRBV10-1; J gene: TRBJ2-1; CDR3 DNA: TGCGCCAGCAGTTTCGGGAGGCAAACGACCTACAATGAGCAGTTCTTC; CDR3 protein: CASSFGRQTTYNEQFF
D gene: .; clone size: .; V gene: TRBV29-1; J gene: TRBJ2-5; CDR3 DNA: TGCAGCGTTGTATATGGGAGCCAAGAGACCCAGTACTTC; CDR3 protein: CSVVYGSQETQYF
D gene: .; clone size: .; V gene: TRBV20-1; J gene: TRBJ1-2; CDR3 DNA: TGCAGTGCAAGTACCCCAGGGTCGGGGGTAAACTATGGCTACACCTTC; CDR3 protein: CSASTPGSGVNYGYTF
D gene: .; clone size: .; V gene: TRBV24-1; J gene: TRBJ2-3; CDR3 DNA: TGTGCCACCAGTGCCTCGGACGTGAGAGATACGCAGTATTTT; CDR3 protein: CATSASDVRDTQYF
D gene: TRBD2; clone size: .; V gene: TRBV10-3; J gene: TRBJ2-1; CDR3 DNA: TGTGCCATCAGTGCGTCTAGCGGGCCTGAGCAGTTCTTC; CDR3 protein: CAISASSGPEQFF
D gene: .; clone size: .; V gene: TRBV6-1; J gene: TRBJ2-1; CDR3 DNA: .; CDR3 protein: CASSELQRCTMSSSSCEQFF
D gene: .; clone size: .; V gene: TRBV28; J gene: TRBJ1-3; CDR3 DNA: TGTGCCAGCAGGCCTTCCCTCGGGGCTACCTCTGGAAACACCATATATTTT; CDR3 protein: CASRPSLGATSGNTIYF
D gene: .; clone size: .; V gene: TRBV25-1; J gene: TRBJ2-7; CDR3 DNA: TGTGCCAGCAGGGAAGCAGTTGGGGGCTCCTACGAGCAGTACTTC; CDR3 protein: CASREAVGGSYEQYF
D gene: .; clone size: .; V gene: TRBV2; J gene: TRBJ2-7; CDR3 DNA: TGTGCCAGCAGTCGGACTCCAAGCTACGAGCAGTACTTC; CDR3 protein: CASSRTPSYEQYF
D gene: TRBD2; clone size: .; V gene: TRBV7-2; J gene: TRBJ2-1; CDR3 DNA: TGTGCCAGCAGCCGGACTAGCGGGGGGGTCTACAATGAGCAGTTCTTC; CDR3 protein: CASSRTSGGVYNEQFF